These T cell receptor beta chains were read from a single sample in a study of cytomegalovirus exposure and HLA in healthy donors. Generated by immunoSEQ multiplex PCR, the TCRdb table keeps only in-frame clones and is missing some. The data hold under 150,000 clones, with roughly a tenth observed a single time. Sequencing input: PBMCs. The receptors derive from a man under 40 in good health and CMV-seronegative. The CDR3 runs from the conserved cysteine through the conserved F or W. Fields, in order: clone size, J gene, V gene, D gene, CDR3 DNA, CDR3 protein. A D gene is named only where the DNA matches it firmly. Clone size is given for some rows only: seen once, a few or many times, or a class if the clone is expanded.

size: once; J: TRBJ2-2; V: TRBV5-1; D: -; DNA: TGCGCCAGCAGCTTGGCCGAGGGTCTGATCACCGGGGAGCTGTTTTTT; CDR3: CASSLAEGLITGELFF
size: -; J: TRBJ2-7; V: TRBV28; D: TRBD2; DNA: TGTGCCAGCAGTGACAATCCGGGACTAGCGGGAGACGAGCAGTACTTC; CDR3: CASSDNPGLAGDEQYF
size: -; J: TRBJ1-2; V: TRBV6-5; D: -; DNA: TGTGCCAGCAGTTACGGCAGGGTGTATGGCTACACCTTC; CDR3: CASSYGRVYGYTF
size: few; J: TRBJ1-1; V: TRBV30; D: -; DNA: TGTGCCTGGAGTGCAACAGGACCCGAAGCTTTCTTT; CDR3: CAWSATGPEAFF
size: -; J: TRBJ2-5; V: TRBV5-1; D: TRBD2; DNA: TGCGCCAGCAGCTTGGTAGCGGGGATGGAGACCCAGTACTTC; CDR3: CASSLVAGMETQYF
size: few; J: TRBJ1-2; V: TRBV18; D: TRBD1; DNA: TGTGCCAGCTCACCCGGGACAGGGAATGGCTACACCTTC; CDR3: CASSPGTGNGYTF
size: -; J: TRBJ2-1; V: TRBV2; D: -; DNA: TGTGCCAGCAGGGGGGGGGCACTTATTGAGCAGTTCTTC; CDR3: CASRGGALIEQFF
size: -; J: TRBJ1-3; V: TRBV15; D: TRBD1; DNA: TGTGCCACCAGCAGGGAGACAGGGGGTGGAAACACCATATATTTT; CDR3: CATSRETGGGNTIYF
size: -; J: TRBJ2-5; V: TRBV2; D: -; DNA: TGTGCCAGCAGTGAAGCGGTACCAGATCAAGAGACCCAGTACTTC; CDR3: CASSEAVPDQETQYF
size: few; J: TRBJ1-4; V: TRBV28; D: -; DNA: TGTGCCACCGGGGATGAAAAACTGTTTTTT; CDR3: CATGDEKLFF
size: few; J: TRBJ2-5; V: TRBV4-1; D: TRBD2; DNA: TGCGCCAGCGCTAGCGGGAGCGGGACCCAGTACTTC; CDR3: CASASGSGTQYF
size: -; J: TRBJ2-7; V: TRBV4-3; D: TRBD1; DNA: TGCGCCAGCAGCCAAGAGACAGGGGACGAGCAGTACTTC; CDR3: CASSQETGDEQYF
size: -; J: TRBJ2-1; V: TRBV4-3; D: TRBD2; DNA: TGCGCCAGCAGCCTGGAGCGGGGGCGGCGGGGTGAGCAGTTCTTC; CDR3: CASSLERGRRGEQFF
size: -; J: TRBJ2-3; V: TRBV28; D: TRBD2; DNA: TGTGCCAGCACGTGGACTAGCGAGATGGATACGCAGTATTTT; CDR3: CASTWTSEMDTQYF
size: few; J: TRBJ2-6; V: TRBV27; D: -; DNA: TGTGCCAGCGCGGCCCCGTCAGGGGTCGGAACTGGGGCCAACGTCCTGACTTTC; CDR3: CASAAPSGVGTGANVLTF
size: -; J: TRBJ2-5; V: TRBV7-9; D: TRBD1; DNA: TGTGCCAGCAAGGAGGCCCAAGGGACAGAGTTTGGAGAGACCCAGTACTTC; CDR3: CASKEAQGTEFGETQYF
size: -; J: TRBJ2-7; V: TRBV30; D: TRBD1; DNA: TGTGCCTGGAGTCCCTTTACAGGGGTGGGCGAGCAGTACTTC; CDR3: CAWSPFTGVGEQYF